Listed below are T cell receptor beta chains from one sample, sequenced in a study of CD4 T cells in relation to SARS-CoV-2 and coronaviruses. Method: immunoSEQ multiplex PCR; TCRdb's copy keeps in-frame clones and lacks some. The sample lists 35,000 to 40,000 clones, 85% to 90% occurring once. The sample taken for sequencing was memory CD4+ T cells from PBMCs. The receptors stem from an adult with COVID-19. CDR3s include the opening cysteine and the closing phenylalanine or tryptophan. The order of the fields is V gene, clone size, CDR3 length, D gene, CDR3 protein. A D gene is named only where the DNA matches it firmly. The size of a clone is reported for some rows only, either as once, few or many, or as a class for expanded clones.

TRBV6-5 few 12 NA CASISSGNTIYF
TRBV5-1 NA 15 TRBD2 CASSLRGVNTDTQYF
TRBV6-5 NA 15 TRBD2 CASRPTSGGAYEQYF
TRBV30 NA 16 NA CAWSRRDIGAGNTIYF
TRBV28 once 12 NA CASSPVNTEAFF
TRBV29-1 NA 13 TRBD1 CSAQKQGAADAFF
TRBV4-3 NA 17 TRBD2 CASSKRGGLATYNEQFF
TRBV19 NA 13 NA CASWDTRDEKLFF
TRBV9 NA 16 NA CASSVASHISTDTQYF
TRBV6-5 NA 14 TRBD1 CASSFDRAPYGYTF
TRBV6-2/TRBV6-3 NA 15 NA CASSLVGAVQETQYF
TRBV7-9 NA 14 NA CASSLGEGWKTQYF
TRBV2 NA 17 NA CASREPTGPSSGNTIYF
TRBV5-1 once 17 TRBD2 CASSLGFTSGTYNEQFF
TRBV19 NA 12 TRBD1 CASSRQGGEQYF
TRBV2 NA 13 TRBD2 CASSELGGNEQFF
TRBV11-1 NA 13 NA CASSYRIQETQYF
TRBV4-2 NA 19 NA CASSQRISAGGGGSDTQYF
TRBV29-1 few 14 TRBD1 CSGRDREHNSPLHF
TRBV7-8 NA 15 TRBD2 CASSLVRLAGYEQYF
TRBV6-1 NA 14 NA CASSEDTGRVGYTF
TRBV4-1 NA 15 TRBD1 CATTTGGVGNTEAFF
TRBV27 NA 16 NA CASSWTGVPWPETQYF
TRBV14 NA 14 NA CASSRTGRHYGYTF
TRBV6-2/TRBV6-3 NA 15 NA CASSLFGRLSYEQYF
TRBV6-6 NA 13 TRBD1 CAAGPGQSYEQYF
TRBV7-2 NA 11 NA CAPGGPGTQYF
TRBV7-9 NA 15 NA CASSLAIGPDYGYTF
TRBV4-2 NA 14 NA CASSIVGGNYGYTF
TRBV28 NA 15 NA CASSLSSVIHSPLHF
TRBV2 NA 17 NA CASSEAGVGISGNTIYF
TRBV11-3 medium-sized 18 TRBD2 CASSFSKGLAGGVYEQYF
TRBV6-5 NA 14 TRBD1 CASIKTGGNTEAFF
TRBV3-1/TRBV3-2 NA 11 TRBD1 CASSDRVEQYF
TRBV27 NA 13 NA CASSSRREQPQHF
TRBV9 NA 15 NA CASSTTTATGNTIYF
TRBV11-2 NA 11 NA CASSLGETQYF
TRBV10-3 NA 14 TRBD1 CATNQGASYNEQFF
TRBV7-9 NA 16 TRBD2 CASSFALAGEGDTQYF
TRBV5-1 NA 16 NA CASSLARPKAGNTIYF
TRBV5-1 NA 13 NA CASSLLASDGYTF
TRBV19 once 15 TRBD1 CASSIPTGGMGEQYF